These 20 T cell receptor beta chains were sequenced from one sample in a study of CD8 T cells in ankylosing spondylitis. Study-wide results and caveats: Seemingly characteristic of ankylosing spondylitis blood was a TCR beta motif consisting of 7 or 8 highly homologous variants.

These receptors' targets are unknown. TCRdb re-analysed the 5' RACE reads in MiXCR, keeping a single row per CDR3 protein. The sample carries fewer than 550,000 distinct CDR3 sequences, 5.3% recorded once. Specimen: blood, either unsorted or a sorted T cell fraction (not recorded which). Every receptor here comes from a male donor with ankylosing spondylitis.

This clonotype appeared once. The rearrangement uses TRBV20-1 and TRBJ2-1, with TRBD2 matching 9 bases. This CDR3 comprises 19 residues. CDR1 and CDR2 from the germline V gene are DFQATT and SNEGSKA (reference sequence). Unmatched junction bases numbered 26, after V lost 6 bases and J lost 8 bases. This CDR3 is CSARAPGPWGSGRMDEQFF. Written as DNA, the CDR3 is TGCAGTGCCAGGGCTCCTGGCCCTTGGGGGAGCGGGAGGATGGATGAGCAGTTCTTC.

This clonotype was counted only a few times. The genes are TRBV5-1 and TRBJ2-1, with D maybe TRBD1 (5 bases). V lost 3 bases, J lost 3 bases, and 16 bases lay in between. CDR3 length: 16 amino acids. The germline gives CDR1 SGHRS, CDR2 YFSETQ. The CDR3 spells CASSSLSLRGYNEQFF. The CDR3 DNA is TGCGCCAGCAGCTCCCTATCCCTTAGGGGCTACAATGAGCAGTTCTTC.

Ten or more counts support this clonotype. The chain employs TRBV15 and TRBJ2-1; 8 nucleotides line up with TRBD2. Germline CDR1 LNHNV, CDR2 YYDKDF (reference sequence). There are 17 residues in the CDR3. V shed 4 bases and J 0 bases; nucleotides not matched to a gene: 8. The CDR3 reads CATSISGRRSSYNEQFF. CDR3 DNA: TGTGCCACCAGCATCAGCGGGAGACGGAGCTCCTACAATGAGCAGTTCTTC.

This clonotype was counted between two and nine times. The chain recombines TRBV20-1 with TRBJ1-4; a possible D gene is TRBD1 (5 bases). Germline V gene lookup returns CDR1 DFQATT and CDR2 SNEGSKA (reference sequence). This CDR3 is built from 15 residues. Trimming pared 0 bases from V and 5 bases from J, leaving 13 bases between. CDR3 nucleotide sequence: TGCAGTGCTAGAGATCCGAGGGGTTCCAATGAAAAACTGTTTTTT. Translation: CSARDPRGSNEKLFF.

The chain employs TRBV10-3 and TRBJ1-2; D gene uncertain. From germline, CDR1 is ENHRY and CDR2 SYGVKD. V gave up 0 bases and J gave up 4 bases, with 9 bases separating them. The CDR3 is 14 residues long. In DNA form, the CDR3 reads TGTGCCATCAGTGAGTCGTACAGCATCTATGGCTACACCTTC. It yields the protein CAISESYSIYGYTF.

This clonotype was recorded many times. The gene calls are TRBV20-1 and TRBJ1-1; 8 bases fit TRBD1. The CDR3 extends over 14 amino acids. The germline V gene has CDR1 DFQATT and CDR2 SNEGSKA (reference sequence). V trimming: 4 bases; J trimming: 5 bases; junction bases outside the gene matches: 9. This CDR3 reads CSAKFQGAMTEAFF. The CDR3 region has the DNA TGCAGTGCTAAATTTCAGGGGGCGATGACTGAAGCTTTCTTT.

The chain links TRBV7-2 to TRBJ2-1; no reliable D call. V lost 7 bases and J 2 bases, leaving 15 bases between the germline ends. The germline gives CDR1 SGHTA, CDR2 FQGNSA. The CDR3 has 15 amino acids. The CDR3 is CASTRAAPTYNEQFF. CDR3 DNA sequence: TGTGCCAGCACCCGGGCGGCGCCCACCTACAATGAGCAGTTCTTC. Filled out from reference TRBV7-2 and TRBJ2-1, the complete variable domain reads GAGVSQSPSNKVTEKGKDVELRCDPISGHTALYWYRQSLGQGLEFLIYFQGNSAPDKSGLPSDRFSAERTGGSVSTLTIQRTQQEDSAVYLCASTRAAPTYNEQFFGPGTRLTVL.

This clonotype was counted ten times or more. CDR3 in amino acids: CSVKSGIETQYF. The CDR3 DNA reads TGCAGCGTTAAATCAGGGATAGAGACCCAGTACTTC. The V and J genes are TRBV29-1 and TRBJ2-5; possible D gene TRBD1, 5 bases. CDR1 and CDR2 (germline): SQVTM, ANQGSEA. The CDR3 runs 12 residues. Trimming removed 5 bases from V and 4 bases from J, with 11 bases in between.

In its sample, this clonotype was seen many times. The V gene is TRBV20-1, the J gene TRBJ2-3, with a weak D call TRBD2 (5 bases). The CDR3 is made up of 15 amino acids. V lost 1 base, J lost 3 bases, and 14 bases lay in between. The V gene's germline CDR1 is DFQATT and CDR2 SNEGSKA (reference sequence). CDR3: CSARGGGLQTDTQYF. In DNA, the CDR3 is TGCAGTGCTAGAGGGGGTGGACTCCAAACAGATACGCAGTATTTT.

This chain joins TRBV20-1 and TRBJ2-1, with TRBD2 identical over 12 bases. The V segment lost 5 bases and the J segment 4 bases; nucleotides outside the gene matches: 3. CDR1 DFQATT and CDR2 SNEGSKA come from the germline V gene (reference sequence). The CDR3 is 14 residues long. Here the CDR3 reads CSAFGTSGYNEQFF. CDR3 coding DNA: TGCAGTGCTTTCGGGACTAGCGGGTACAATGAGCAGTTCTTC.

A note on this clonotype: One end of the junction is discordant with germline, which a read error may explain. V and J are TRBV12-3 or TRBV12-4 and TRBJ2-2, with TRBD2 matching over 7 bases. This CDR3 has 19 residues. The CDR3 DNA is TGTGCCTGCAGTTTAAGGCCGGGAGGCGGGAAAGCGAACACCGGGGAGCTGTTTTTT. Translated: CACSLRPGGGKANTGELFF.

This clonotype was observed many times. The V gene is TRBV10-3, the J gene TRBJ1-1; TRBD1 might be the D (6 bases). The CDR3 loop spans 14 amino acids. The germline V gene encodes CDR1 ENHRY and CDR2 SYGVKD. The V end was cut by 7 bases, the J end by 3 bases, with 15 bases between. The CDR3 DNA reads TGTGCCATCACAGAGACAGGCGACCACACTGAAGCTTTCTTT. Translating it yields CAITETGDHTEAFF.

The sample holds many counts of this clonotype. The rearrangement joins TRBV5-5 to TRBJ1-2; D gene uncertain. Trimming cost V 2 bases and J 1 base, with 9 bases left between them. The CDR3 has 14 residues. Germline V gene lookup returns CDR1 SGHKS and CDR2 YYEKEE (reference sequence). The CDR3 loop is CASSFRQLNYGYTF. As DNA, the CDR3 is TGTGCCAGCAGCTTTCGTCAGCTTAACTATGGCTACACCTTC.

This clonotype was seen ten or more times. The chain links TRBV5-1 to TRBJ1-4, with 8 bases matching TRBD1. J lost 7 bases, V lost 0 bases, and 5 bases had no gene match. The CDR3 covers 15 residues. Germline CDR1 and CDR2: SGHRS and YFSETQ. The CDR3 here is CASSLERTGFEKLFF. CDR3 coding DNA: TGCGCCAGCAGCTTGGAGAGGACAGGGTTTGAAAAACTGTTTTTT.

This clonotype was found many times. The chain carries TRBV10-3 and TRBJ2-5, with 11 bases lining up with TRBD1. From germline, CDR1 is ENHRY and CDR2 SYGVKD. The CDR3 totals 15 residues. Losses at the gene ends were 8 bases for V and 3 bases for J; bases not matched to a gene: 8. The CDR3 DNA follows: TGTGCCATCGCCCTGGACAGGGGGCGAGAAGAGACCCAGTACTTC. It yields the protein CAIALDRGREETQYF.

This clonotype was counted many times. The V and J genes are TRBV20-1 and TRBJ2-7; 8 bases agree with TRBD1. The CDR3 covers 15 residues. Looked up from germline, CDR1 is DFQATT and CDR2 is SNEGSKA (reference sequence). J lost 3 bases, V lost 7 bases, and 14 bases had no gene match. The CDR3 DNA reads as TGCAGTGTTACGTCAAGGGACAGGTTTAGCTACGAGCAGTACTTC. It yields the protein CSVTSRDRFSYEQYF.

This clonotype was counted ten times or more. The genes are TRBV5-1 and TRBJ1-1, with D uncertain. The CDR3 is 15 residues long. With 0 bases removed from V and 1 base from J, the gap between germline ends came to 10 bases. CDR1 and CDR2 (germline): SGHRS, YFSETQ. Written as DNA, the CDR3 is TGCGCCAGCAGCTTGGCCCTCGTAGGGAACACTGAAGCTTTCTTT. Its protein product is CASSLALVGNTEAFF. Filled out from reference TRBV5-1 and TRBJ1-1, the complete variable domain reads KAGVTQTPRYLIKTRGQQVTLSCSPISGHRSVSWYQQTPGQGLQFLFEYFSETQRNKGNFPGRFSGRQFSNSRSEMNVSTLELGDSALYLCASSLALVGNTEAFFGQGTRLTVV.

The table lists this clonotype with many counts. This chain joins TRBV6-1 and TRBJ1-5; D gene unclear. The CDR3 is made up of 15 amino acids. CDR1 and CDR2 from the germline V gene are MNHNS and SASEGT. V lost 4 bases, J lost 6 bases, and 16 bases lay in between. CDR3 loop: CASSAWLEVRQPQHF. The CDR3, as DNA: TGTGCCAGCAGTGCCTGGTTGGAGGTCCGTCAGCCCCAGCATTTT.

This clonotype was detected many times. V is TRBV6-2 or TRBV6-3 and J is TRBJ2-7; tentatively, D is TRBD1 (5 bases). V lost 6 bases and J lost 2, with 17 bases in between. Germline CDR1 MNHEY, CDR2 SVGEGT. This CDR3 region has 15 residues. CDR3 DNA: TGTGCCAGCAGCGCGACAGCTTTCACTACCTACGAGCAGTACTTC. It encodes CASSATAFTTYEQYF.

In its sample, this clonotype was seen many times. The chain joins TRBV20-1 to TRBJ2-7; 12 nucleotides agree with TRBD2. The CDR3 contains 14 residues. Per the germline V gene, CDR1 is DFQATT and CDR2 is SNEGSKA (reference sequence). The junction had 2 bases not matched to a gene; V was cut back by 2 bases and J by 3 bases. The CDR3 DNA follows: TGCAGTGCTAGACTAGCGGGGGGGAACTACGAGCAGTACTTC. Residues: CSARLAGGNYEQYF.